A single sample gave rise to the 28 T cell receptor beta chains below, sequenced in a study of blood T cell repertoires in COVID-19. Repertoires were generated with immunoSEQ multiplex PCR, while TCRdb's copy carries only in-frame clones and drops some. The sample shows under 35,000 clones, 75% to 90% of them seen only once. Sequencing was carried out using peripheral blood. The receptors originated from a human donor in a cohort sampled during active COVID-19.

This chain links TRBV9 with TRBJ2-6; 9 bases fit TRBD1. The CDR3 is 18 amino acids. V lost 2 bases, J lost 2 bases, and 8 bases stayed unmatched. Germline V gene data show CDR1 as SGDLS and CDR2 as YYNGEE. CDR3 sequence (DNA): TGTGCCAGCAGCGTGACCACCGGGACAGGGACTGGGGCCAACGTCCTGACTTTC. Translation gives CASSVTTGTGTGANVLTF.

This clone turned up a few times. The V call is TRBV19, the J call TRBJ2-3; the D gene is possibly TRBD1 (6 bases). The V gene lost 5 bases and the J gene lost 1 base, with 10 bases spanning the gap. The V gene's germline CDR1 is LNHDA and CDR2 SQIVND (reference sequence). The CDR3 totals 14 residues. CDR3: CASSPDRGTDTQYF. In DNA, the CDR3 is TGTGCCAGTAGTCCGGACAGAGGCACAGATACGCAGTATTTT.

The genes are TRBV18 and TRBJ1-1, with 7 bases lining up with TRBD1. The length of the CDR3 is 12 residues. Germline CDR1 and CDR2: KGHSH and LQKENI. With V trimmed by 3 bases and J by 6 bases, 1 base remained unmatched. The CDR3 region has the DNA TGTGCCAGCTCACCTGGACAGGCTGAAGCTTTCTTT. Translated: CASSPGQAEAFF. The whole variable domain, filled in from reference TRBV18 and TRBJ1-1, reads NAGVMQNPRHLVRRRGQEARLRCSPMKGHSHVYWYRQLPEEGLKFMVYLQKENIIDESGMPKERFSAEFPKEGPSILRIQQVVRGDSAAYFCASSPGQAEAFFGQGTRLTVV.

This clone is medium-sized in the sample. The chain is built from TRBV5-1 and TRBJ2-1, with 10 nucleotides matching TRBD1. The V gene's germline CDR1 is SGHRS and CDR2 YFSETQ. J lost 7 bases, V lost 4 bases, and 8 bases had no gene match. This CDR3 has 15 amino acids. CDR3 region: CASSPPTGQGNEQFF. In nucleotides, the CDR3 is TGCGCCAGCAGCCCTCCTACGGGACAGGGGAATGAGCAGTTCTTC.

V gene TRBV6-5 combines with J gene TRBJ2-1, with 8 bases aligning to TRBD2. The CDR3 spans 14 residues. Germline V CDR1 and CDR2: MNHEY, SVGAGI. V was pared by 0 bases and J by 8 bases, with 3 bases of the junction left unmatched. The CDR3 nucleotides are TGTGCCAGCAGTTACTCTGGACTAGCCGATGAGCAGTTCTTC. It encodes CASSYSGLADEQFF.

The genes are TRBV11-2 and TRBJ2-5; a possible D gene is TRBD2 (6 bases). CDR1 and CDR2 (germline): SGHAT, FQNNGV. CDR3 length: 14 amino acids. Trimming removed 3 bases from V and 5 bases from J, with 13 bases in between. The CDR3 reads CASSFLASGETQYF. For the CDR3, the DNA is TGTGCCAGCAGCTTCCTAGCGTCGGGGGAGACCCAGTACTTC.

The gene calls are TRBV5-4 and TRBJ2-7, with 7 nucleotides matching TRBD1. The length of the CDR3 is 14 residues. Losses at the gene ends were 0 bases for V and 5 bases for J; bases not matched to a gene: 5. Germline V gene data show CDR1 as SGHNT and CDR2 as YYREEE (reference sequence). CDR3 DNA: TGTGCCAGCAGCTTGGAAGGGGGCGTGGACGAGCAGTACTTC. It yields the protein CASSLEGGVDEQYF. The complete variable domain, with remaining parts taken from reference TRBV5-4 and TRBJ2-7, reads ETGVTQSPTHLIKTRGQQVTLRCSSQSGHNTVSWYQQALGQGPQFIFQYYREEENGRGNFPPRFSGLQFPNYSSELNVNALELDDSALYLCASSLEGGVDEQYFGPGTRLTVT.

The genes are TRBV27 and TRBJ2-1; 10 positions match TRBD1. The junction had 15 bases not matched to a gene; V was cut back by 7 bases and J by 9 bases. From germline, CDR1 is MNHEY and CDR2 SMNVEV (reference sequence). This CDR3 region has 16 residues. Here the CDR3 DNA reads TGTGCCAGCATCCTCTCTCCGGGACAGGGGAGAACTGAGCAGTTCTTC. Its protein product is CASILSPGQGRTEQFF.

The chain uses TRBV12-3 or TRBV12-4 and TRBJ1-1; TRBD1 agrees at 7 bases. V shed 4 bases, J shed 7 bases, and the junction held 6 bases outside the gene matches. This CDR3 has 13 amino acids. CDR3 DNA: TGTGCCAGCAGTTGGGGACAGACTTTTGAAGCTTTCTTT. Protein product: CASSWGQTFEAFF.

This clone showed up just a few times. The V call is TRBV6-5, the J call TRBJ2-1; no clear D gene. Trimming removed 2 bases from V and 6 bases from J, with 8 bases in between. In germline, CDR1 is MNHEY, CDR2 SVGAGI. The length of the CDR3 is 13 residues. In nucleotides, the CDR3 is TGTGCCAGCAGTTACAGTTCTATCAATGAGCAGTTCTTC. This gives the protein CASSYSSINEQFF.

The gene calls are TRBV5-1 and TRBJ2-1, with D maybe TRBD2 (7 bases). The length of the CDR3 is 15 residues. V lost 1 base and J lost 7, with 15 bases in between. Per the germline V gene, CDR1 is SGHRS and CDR2 is YFSETQ. CDR3 sequence: CASSLYAGAGNEQFF. The CDR3 region has the DNA TGCGCCAGCAGCTTGTATGCGGGGGCGGGAAATGAGCAGTTCTTC. Full variable domain (remainder filled in from reference TRBV5-1 and TRBJ2-1): KAGVTQTPRYLIKTRGQQVTLSCSPISGHRSVSWYQQTPGQGLQFLFEYFSETQRNKGNFPGRFSGRQFSNSRSEMNVSTLELGDSALYLCASSLYAGAGNEQFFGPGTRLTVL.

The V and J genes are TRBV10-3 and TRBJ1-2; the match to TRBD1 covers 7 bases. Germline V gene lookup returns CDR1 ENHRY and CDR2 SYGVKD. Trimming at V came to 11 bases and at J to 5 bases, leaving 11 bases not matched to a gene. The CDR3 contains 13 residues. The CDR3, as DNA: TGTGCCTCAACGGGACAGTCTGGGTATGGCTACACCTTC. Protein: CASTGQSGYGYTF.

The chain carries TRBV6-1 and TRBJ2-1, with TRBD2 identical over 11 bases. Germline V gene lookup returns CDR1 MNHNS and CDR2 SASEGT. The CDR3 extends over 13 amino acids. V shed 7 bases, J shed 4 bases, and the junction held 0 bases outside the gene matches. CDR3 sequence: CASTSGRYNEQFF. The CDR3, as DNA: TGTGCCAGCACTAGCGGGAGGTACAATGAGCAGTTCTTC.

The chain recombines TRBV3-1 (or the pseudogene TRBV3-2) with TRBJ2-7; no firm D call. The germline gives CDR1 LGHDT, CDR2 YNNKEL (reference sequence). Trimming pared 3 bases from V and 2 bases from J, leaving 5 bases between. The CDR3 contains 12 residues. CDR3 bases: TGTGCCAGCAGCCATTCCGCCTACGAGCAGTACTTC. Amino acids: CASSHSAYEQYF.

V usage is TRBV6-5 and J usage is TRBJ1-2; the D gene is possibly TRBD1 (6 bases). The length of the CDR3 is 13 residues. V gave up 6 bases and J gave up 3 bases, with 11 bases separating them. Germline assignment: CDR1 MNHEY and CDR2 SVGAGI. The CDR3 DNA sequence: TGTGCCAGCAGCCGACAGGCAGACTATGGCTACACCTTC. The encoded protein is CASSRQADYGYTF.

The chain links TRBV6-6 to TRBJ2-7; D ambiguous. In germline, CDR1 is MNHNY, CDR2 SVGAGI (reference sequence). The CDR3 totals 13 residues. Trimming left V 2 bases short and J 4 bases short, with 9 bases between. This CDR3 reads CASSYIPFYEQYF. DNA for the CDR3: TGTGCCAGCAGTTACATCCCCTTTTACGAGCAGTACTTC.

The V gene is TRBV5-6, the J gene TRBJ2-7, with TRBD1 identical over 8 bases. Losses at the gene ends were 3 bases for V and 2 bases for J; bases not matched to a gene: 13. The CDR3 is 17 amino acids. Germline V CDR1 and CDR2: SGHDT, YYEEEE. The CDR3 is CASSSNFFGDRTYEQYF. In DNA, the CDR3 is TGTGCCAGCAGCTCAAATTTTTTTGGGGACAGGACCTACGAGCAGTACTTC.

The rearrangement uses TRBV30 and TRBJ1-1; D is uncertain. Germline-derived CDR1 and CDR2 are GTSNPN and SVGIG (reference sequence). The CDR3 has 14 amino acids. Trimming removed 1 base at V and 3 bases at J, with 12 bases between. The CDR3 reads CAWSGGQVDTEAFF. CDR3 DNA: TGTGCCTGGAGTGGCGGGCAGGTAGACACTGAAGCTTTCTTT.

This clone has more than one count but fewer than ten. The rearrangement links TRBV18 to TRBJ2-7; possibly TRBD2 for D (6 bases). This CDR3 has 15 amino acids. V was cut by 3 bases and J by 0 bases, with 12 bases left in between. Per the germline V gene, CDR1 is KGHSH and CDR2 is LQKENI. CDR3 amino acids: CASSPRRASSYEQYF. Written as DNA, the CDR3 is TGTGCCAGCTCACCGAGGAGGGCCTCCTCCTACGAGCAGTACTTC. The full variable domain, its missing parts supplied by reference TRBV18 and TRBJ2-7, is NAGVMQNPRHLVRRRGQEARLRCSPMKGHSHVYWYRQLPEEGLKFMVYLQKENIIDESGMPKERFSAEFPKEGPSILRIQQVVRGDSAAYFCASSPRRASSYEQYFGPGTRLTVT.

The count of this clone is one. The rearrangement uses TRBV7-3 and TRBJ2-5; 10 bases fit TRBD2. The CDR3 covers 15 residues. Germline trimming cut 5 bases from V and 2 bases from J; bases unmatched to any gene: 5. Germline loops: CDR1 SGHTA, CDR2 FQGTGA. The CDR3 DNA sequence: TGTGCCAGCAGCCAAGGACTAGCGGAGCAAGAGACCCAGTACTTC. Amino acid sequence: CASSQGLAEQETQYF. Together with reference TRBV7-3 and TRBJ2-5, the CDR3 gives the full variable domain: GAGVSQTPSNKVTEKGKYVELRCDPISGHTALYWYRQSLGQGPEFLIYFQGTGAADDSGLPNDRFFAVRPEGSVSTLKIQRTERGDSAVYLCASSQGLAEQETQYFGPGTRLLVL.

The chain employs TRBV5-1 and TRBJ1-1; TRBD1 is a possible D gene (6 bases). V was shortened by 4 bases and J by 1 base, with 11 bases between the two germline ends. The germline V gene has CDR1 SGHRS and CDR2 YFSETQ. The CDR3 covers 14 residues. The CDR3 spells CASSTGYGNTEAFF. The CDR3 region has the DNA TGCGCCAGCAGCACAGGGTACGGGAACACTGAAGCTTTCTTT.

The CDR3 coding sequence is TGTGCCAGCAGCCCTCCTCAGGGCGATGAGCAGTTCTTC. Its protein is CASSPPQGDEQFF. The gene calls are TRBV7-9 and TRBJ2-1; the D gene is possibly TRBD1 (5 bases). Trimming took 5 bases from V and 8 from J, leaving 13 bases between them. From germline, CDR1 is SEHNR and CDR2 FQNEAQ (reference sequence). CDR3 size: 13 residues. The complete variable domain, with remaining parts taken from reference TRBV7-9 and TRBJ2-1, reads DTGVSQNPRHKITKRGQNVTFRCDPISEHNRLYWYRQTLGQGPEFLTYFQNEAQLEKSRLLSDRFSAERPKGSFSTLEIQRTEQGDSAMYLCASSPPQGDEQFFGPGTRLTVL.

The rearrangement uses TRBV7-9 and TRBJ2-4; the D gene is possibly TRBD1 (5 bases). CDR1 is SEHNR, CDR2 FQNEAQ, per germline (reference sequence). Deletions cut 4 bases from V and 0 bases from J, with 16 bases between. CDR3 size: 17 residues. The CDR3 DNA follows: TGTGCCAGCAGCTCCGATTCCCGACAGCTAGCCAAAAACATTCAGTACTTC. This translates into CASSSDSRQLAKNIQYF.

The rearrangement links TRBV11-1 to TRBJ2-5, with TRBD1 matching over 8 bases. Germline CDR1 reads SGHAT; CDR2 reads FQDESV (reference sequence). V trimming: 5 bases; J trimming: 4 bases; junction bases outside the gene matches: 0. CDR3 length equals 12 residues. The CDR3 spells CASSGQGETQYF. The CDR3 bases are TGTGCCAGCAGCGGACAGGGAGAGACCCAGTACTTC.

The rearrangement links TRBV7-9 to TRBJ1-5; TRBD1 might be the D (5 bases). Trimming took off 5 bases at V and 3 bases at J, with 11 bases between the two ends. The CDR3 has 14 residues. CDR1 is SEHNR and CDR2 is FQNEAQ in the germline V gene (reference sequence). The chain's CDR3 is CASSPDSYNQPQHF. The CDR3 region has the DNA TGTGCCAGCAGCCCCGACAGTTACAATCAGCCCCAGCATTTT.

The sample holds a few counts of this clone. The rearrangement uses TRBV9 and TRBJ2-3, with 8 bases that match TRBD2. V lost 1 base to trimming and J lost 0 bases; unmatched junction nucleotides: 7. Germline CDR1 SGDLS, CDR2 YYNGEE. CDR3 length equals 17 residues. The CDR3 DNA reads TGTGCCAGCAGCGTATTTAGTAGCGGGGCTAGCACAGATACGCAGTATTTT. Its translation: CASSVFSSGASTDTQYF.

V and J are TRBV24-1 and TRBJ1-2, with 7 bases aligning to TRBD1. The V gene end was trimmed by 6 bases and the J gene end by 2 bases; junction bases not matched to a gene: 5. The CDR3 length is 14 residues. CDR1 is KGHDR and CDR2 is SFDVKD in the germline V gene. CDR3 amino acids: CATSTGAVNYGYTF. CDR3 DNA sequence: TGTGCCACCAGTACAGGGGCCGTGAACTATGGCTACACCTTC.

This clone has only one observation. V usage is TRBV20-1 and J usage is TRBJ2-5, with D possibly TRBD2 on 5 matching bases. V lost 3 bases to trimming and J lost 5 bases, with 13 bases between them. The CDR3 totals 13 residues. Germline V gene data show CDR1 as DFQATT and CDR2 as SNEGSKA (reference sequence). The CDR3 loop is CSASYPKRETQYF. CDR3 coding DNA: TGCAGTGCTAGTTATCCCAAGCGGGAGACCCAGTACTTC.